The 24 T cell receptor beta chains below were found in one sample sequenced in a study of cytomegalovirus exposure and HLA in healthy donors. TCRdb's table, derived via immunoSEQ multiplex PCR, lists solely in-frame clones and lacks some. Of roughly 330,000 clones listed, roughly 90% are singletons. Sequencing was performed on PBMCs. These receptors were obtained from a young woman in good health and CMV-seropositive.

The gene calls are TRBV6-5 and TRBJ2-3; the match to TRBD1 covers 10 bases. CDR3 length equals 16 residues. The J segment lost 3 bases and the V segment lost 0 bases, leaving 3 bases of the junction unmatched. CDR1 is MNHEY and CDR2 is SVGAGI in the germline V gene. DNA for the CDR3: TGTGCCAGCAGTTACTCGACAGGGGGCGGGACAGATACGCAGTATTTT. As protein: CASSYSTGGGTDTQYF.

The genes are TRBV2 and TRBJ2-1; D call uncertain. Germline CDR1 and CDR2: SNHLY and FYNNEI. Trimming cost V 1 base and J 9 bases, with 4 bases left between them. The CDR3 contains 11 residues. The CDR3 loop reads CASSEGGEQFF. CDR3 DNA: TGTGCCAGCAGTGAAGGGGGTGAGCAGTTCTTC.

The rearrangement links TRBV29-1 to TRBJ2-5; D tentatively reads TRBD1 or TRBD2 (6 bases each). Germline lookup yields CDR1 SQVTM and CDR2 ANQGSEA. Trimming left V 4 bases short and J 5 bases short, with 14 bases between. CDR3 length equals 13 residues. CDR3 sequence: CSVVIGGGETQYF. The DNA of the CDR3 is TGCAGCGTTGTTATCGGAGGGGGGGAGACCCAGTACTTC.

The V call is TRBV5-5, the J call TRBJ2-7; D might be TRBD1 or TRBD2, each matching 7 bases. CDR1 is SGHKS and CDR2 is YYEKEE in the germline V gene (reference sequence). The ends were cut back, 4 bases at V and 3 bases at J, with 20 bases in the middle. This CDR3 comprises 16 residues. CDR3 in amino acids: CASSPRGGPSFYEQYF. CDR3 DNA sequence: TGTGCCAGCAGCCCCAGGGGGGGTCCCTCCTTCTACGAGCAGTACTTC.

The rearrangement joins TRBV7-9 to TRBJ2-1, with 10 bases lining up with TRBD2. Germline V gives CDR1 SEHNR, CDR2 FQNEAQ (reference sequence). The CDR3 has 15 residues. J was trimmed by 3 bases and V by 5 bases; bases with no gene match: 4. This CDR3 reads CASSRSSGGYNEQFF. The CDR3 nucleotides read TGTGCCAGCAGCCGATCTAGCGGGGGCTACAATGAGCAGTTCTTC.

V is TRBV9 and J is TRBJ2-3; D unclear. This CDR3 has 17 amino acids. CDR1 and CDR2 (germline): SGDLS, YYNGEE. Trimming shortened V by 4 bases and J by 4 bases, and 22 bases separated the two germline ends. The CDR3 spells CASSPYRNPKYSDTQYF. DNA for the CDR3: TGTGCCAGCAGCCCTTATCGAAACCCCAAATATTCAGATACGCAGTATTTT.

The V gene is TRBV5-4, the J gene TRBJ1-2, with unresolved D. Between the trimmed V and J ends, which lost 5 bases and 7 bases, there was a span of 12 bases. Germline assignment: CDR1 SGHNT and CDR2 YYREEE (reference sequence). This CDR3 is 12 amino acids long. This chain's CDR3 is CASSSGSGGYTF. The CDR3 DNA is TGTGCCAGCAGTTCGGGGAGTGGTGGCTACACCTTC.

The chain has TRBV7-2 and TRBJ1-1; TRBD1 agrees at 8 bases. The V gene's germline CDR1 is SGHTA and CDR2 FQGNSA. V dropped 5 bases and J dropped 4; count of bases not matched to a gene: 6. There are 14 residues in the CDR3. CDR3 protein: CASSIQGVGTEAFF. DNA of the CDR3: TGTGCCAGCAGCATACAGGGGGTAGGCACTGAAGCTTTCTTT.

The chain joins TRBV6-5 to TRBJ2-7; TRBD1 aligns across 9 bases. J gave up 4 bases and V 6 bases, and 10 bases lay outside the gene matches. Germline V gives CDR1 MNHEY, CDR2 SVGAGI. This CDR3 contains 15 residues. CDR3 coding DNA: TGTGCCAGCAGAGAGGGACAGGGAGTATGGTACGAGCAGTACTTC. It yields the protein CASREGQGVWYEQYF.

This clone was recorded only once. One end of the junction does not line up with germline, which may come from a read error. The chain links TRBV4-2 to TRBJ2-1, with a tentative D call TRBD2 (5 bases). Per germline, CDR1 LGHNA and CDR2 YNFKEQ. The CDR3 extends over 13 amino acids. The DNA of the CDR3 is TGTACCAGCAGCCAAGGGCTAGCTGATGAGCAGTTCTTC. Protein sequence: CTSSQGLADEQFF.

The rearrangement joins TRBV30 to TRBJ2-5, with D tentatively TRBD2 (6 bases). The germline gives CDR1 GTSNPN, CDR2 SVGIG (reference sequence). V was pared by 3 bases and J by 0 bases, with 11 bases between. The CDR3 totals 14 residues. The DNA of the CDR3 is TGTGCCTGGAGAGAAGGGACTTACCAAGAGACCCAGTACTTC. The encoded protein is CAWREGTYQETQYF.

This clone came up once. The chain couples TRBV5-1 to TRBJ2-7; perhaps TRBD1 as D (5 bases). V was trimmed by 0 bases and J by 4 bases, leaving 14 bases between them. Germline V gene lookup returns CDR1 SGHRS and CDR2 YFSETQ. CDR3 length: 15 residues. The CDR3 protein is CASSLASTVAYEQYF. The CDR3 coding sequence is TGCGCCAGCAGCTTGGCCTCGACAGTGGCATACGAGCAGTACTTC.

This chain connects TRBV27 to TRBJ1-6, with 8 bases aligning to TRBD1. V was pared by 6 bases and J by 9 bases, with 10 bases of the junction left unmatched. CDR3 length: 15 residues. Germline loops: CDR1 MNHEY, CDR2 SMNVEV (reference sequence). The CDR3 nucleotides read TGTGCCAGCAGAATTCACGGACAGGGAGGTTCACCCCTCCACTTT. Its protein is CASRIHGQGGSPLHF.

The chain employs TRBV18 and TRBJ1-4; D uncertain. The V end was cut by 8 bases, the J end by 4 bases, with 14 bases between. The CDR3 consists of 14 residues. Germline CDR1 reads KGHSH; CDR2 reads LQKENI. In DNA, the CDR3 is TGTGCCAGCAGAGGTCCGGACTATAATGAAAAACTGTTTTTT. This translates into CASRGPDYNEKLFF.

The chain links TRBV7-9 to TRBJ1-1, with a tentative D call TRBD1 (5 bases). The V gene lost 5 bases and the J gene lost 8 bases, with 21 bases spanning the gap. This CDR3 spans 15 amino acids. Germline V gives CDR1 SEHNR, CDR2 FQNEAQ (reference sequence). CDR3 residues: CASSGAVREGGEAFF. The CDR3 bases are TGTGCCAGCAGCGGGGCGGTCAGGGAGGGAGGGGAAGCTTTCTTT.

The V call is TRBV7-9, the J call TRBJ2-5; D is ambiguous. Germline V gives CDR1 SEHNR, CDR2 FQNEAQ (reference sequence). V lost 5 bases and J lost 5, with 12 bases in between. The CDR3 consists of 13 residues. The CDR3 sequence: CASSPPIMETQYF. The CDR3, as DNA: TGTGCCAGCAGCCCACCTATTATGGAGACCCAGTACTTC.

The chain employs TRBV2 and TRBJ2-3; perhaps TRBD2 as D (6 bases). V lost 10 bases and J 4 bases, leaving 12 bases between the germline ends. CDR3 size: 12 residues. Germline loops: CDR1 SNHLY, CDR2 FYNNEI. CDR3 in amino acids: CAIRDFSDTQYF. CDR3 nucleotide sequence: TGTGCCATTCGGGACTTCTCAGATACGCAGTATTTT. Based on the CDR3 plus reference TRBV2 and TRBJ2-3, the full variable domain is EPEVTQTPSHQVTQMGQEVILRCVPISNHLYFYWYRQILGQKVEFLVSFYNNEISEKSEIFDDQFSVERPDGSNFTLKIRSTKLEDSAMYFCAIRDFSDTQYFGPGTRLTVL.

The CDR3 DNA sequence: TGTGCCAGCAGCTATAGCGGGAGCTCCTACAATGAGCAGTTCTTC. Residues: CASSYSGSSYNEQFF. The chain combines TRBV27 with TRBJ2-1; TRBD2 aligns across 9 bases. V lost 6 bases and J lost 0; bases outside the gene matches: 3. The CDR3 contains 15 residues. Germline V lookup: CDR1 MNHEY, CDR2 SMNVEV (reference sequence).

The chain is built from TRBV30 and TRBJ1-2, with 11 bases aligning to TRBD1. The CDR3 runs 16 residues. V lost 7 bases, J lost 4 bases, and 14 bases stayed unmatched. Per the germline V gene, CDR1 is GTSNPN and CDR2 is SVGIG (reference sequence). CDR3 nucleotide sequence: TGTGCCTTGCAGAGGACAGGGGGCGCGAGTACCTATGGCTACACCTTC. Translated: CALQRTGGASTYGYTF. Variable domain in full (rest from reference TRBV30 and TRBJ1-2): SQTIHQWPATLVQPVGSPLSLECTVEGTSNPNLYWYRQAAGRGLQLLFYSVGIGQISSEVPQNLSASRPQDRQFILSSKKLLLSDSGFYLCALQRTGGASTYGYTFGSGTRLTVV.

The J gene is TRBJ2-5, the V gene TRBV7-6, with 8 positions matching TRBD1. The CDR3 is made up of 15 amino acids. Germline CDR1 SGHVS, CDR2 FNYEAQ. The trim removed 5 bases at V and 1 base at J, leaving 6 bases unmatched. CDR3 protein: CASSGQGIFQETQYF. The DNA of the CDR3 is TGTGCCAGCAGCGGACAGGGAATCTTCCAAGAGACCCAGTACTTC. Full variable domain (remainder filled in from reference TRBV7-6 and TRBJ2-5): GAGVSQSPRYKVTKRGQDVALRCDPISGHVSLYWYRQALGQGPEFLTYFNYEAQQDKSGLPNDRFSAERPEGSISTLTIQRTEQRDSAMYRCASSGQGIFQETQYFGPGTRLLVL.

The rearrangement joins TRBV29-1 to TRBJ2-7, with D perhaps matching TRBD1 or TRBD2 (5 bases each). V dropped 7 bases and J dropped 3 bases, with 13 bases sitting between them. Germline V gives CDR1 SQVTM, CDR2 ANQGSEA. The CDR3 is 12 residues long. In DNA, the CDR3 is TGCAGCGCCCGGGACGCCAACTACGAGCAGTACTTC. It encodes CSARDANYEQYF.

The CDR3 sequence is CASSPTGVWGNTIYF. CDR3 bases: TGTGCCAGCAGCCCCACAGGGGTCTGGGGAAACACCATATATTTT. The V gene is TRBV6-5, the J gene TRBJ1-3; TRBD1 matches 7 bases. V dropped 6 bases and J dropped 4; count of bases not matched to a gene: 9. In germline, CDR1 is MNHEY, CDR2 SVGAGI. This CDR3 has 15 amino acids.

This chain connects TRBV2 to TRBJ1-5; D might be TRBD1 (6 bases). Germline CDR1 and CDR2: SNHLY and FYNNEI. Trimming removed 8 bases from V and 4 bases from J, with 12 bases in between. The CDR3 contains 13 residues. Here the CDR3 DNA reads TGTGCCAGCTCAAAGGGGGGGAATCAGCCCCAGCATTTT. This codes for CASSKGGNQPQHF.

This rearrangement joins TRBV4-1 to TRBJ2-7; perhaps TRBD1 as D (5 bases). Germline assignment: CDR1 MGHRA and CDR2 YSYEKL. The CDR3 contains 15 residues. V lost 1 base and J 5 bases, leaving 15 bases between the germline ends. The DNA of the CDR3 is TGCGCCAGCAGCCAAGCAGGATCCCTAGGGGACGAGCAGTACTTC. Translating it yields CASSQAGSLGDEQYF.